What follows are 15 T cell receptor beta chains derived from one specimen sequenced in a study of blood T cell repertoires in COVID-19. TCRdb's copy holds only in-frame clones and misses some; the assay was immunoSEQ multiplex PCR. The data show 280,000 or so clones, around 86% seen once. The sample comprised peripheral blood. The receptors originated from a woman aged 25-40 years who had recovered from COVID-19.

The chain has TRBV7-2 and TRBJ2-2, with D possibly matching TRBD2 (5 bases). Germline values: CDR1 SGHTA, CDR2 FQGNSA. The CDR3 is 14 residues long. The V gene lost 0 bases and the J gene lost 5 bases, with 7 bases spanning the gap. Written as DNA, the CDR3 is TGTGCCAGCAGCTTAGCACTAGTTACCGGGGAGCTGTTTTTT. It yields the protein CASSLALVTGELFF.

V is TRBV19 and J is TRBJ1-2, with TRBD1 as a possible D gene (5 bases). This CDR3 spans 16 amino acids. V was pared by 3 bases and J by 2 bases, with 16 bases between. Germline loops: CDR1 LNHDA, CDR2 SQIVND (reference sequence). The CDR3 DNA reads as TGTGCCAGTAGTATGGCCCACGGACATGCCAACTATGGCTACACCTTC. Protein product: CASSMAHGHANYGYTF.

The rearrangement links TRBV28 to TRBJ1-1, with 8 nucleotides matching TRBD1. The germline CDR1 and CDR2 sequences are MDHEN and SYDVKM. This CDR3 has 15 amino acids. V dropped 5 bases and J dropped 3; count of bases not matched to a gene: 8. CDR3 region: CASSPRTGRDTEAFF. DNA for the CDR3: TGTGCCAGCAGTCCACGGACAGGGAGGGACACTGAAGCTTTCTTT.

CDR3 region: CASSPELDTQYF. CDR3 coding DNA: TGTGCCAGCAGCCCTGAGTTGGATACGCAGTATTTT. V is TRBV5-5 and J is TRBJ2-3; D ambiguous. The germline gives CDR1 SGHKS, CDR2 YYEKEE (reference sequence). The CDR3 consists of 12 residues. The V end was cut by 4 bases, the J end by 6 bases, with 9 bases between.

The rearrangement uses TRBV20-1 and TRBJ1-5; D perhaps matches TRBD1 (5 bases). The CDR3 sequence is 15 residues long. Trimming removed 3 bases at V and 5 bases at J, with 17 bases between. Germline V lookup: CDR1 DFQATT, CDR2 SNEGSKA (reference sequence). CDR3 sequence: CSASSPQDTDQPQHF. CDR3 nucleotides: TGCAGTGCTAGTAGCCCCCAGGACACCGATCAGCCCCAGCATTTT.

The rearrangement uses TRBV19 and TRBJ1-1; a possible D gene is TRBD1 (5 bases). CDR3 length: 12 amino acids. Germline lookup yields CDR1 LNHDA and CDR2 SQIVND (reference sequence). V was cut by 7 bases and J by 9 bases, with 15 bases left in between. The CDR3 region has the DNA TGTGCCAGTACCATCGGGGGGACTAAAGCTTTCTTT. Translated, it gives CASTIGGTKAFF.

The gene calls are TRBV21-1 and TRBJ2-5; the table assigns TRBD1, which was not confirmed against the DNA. TRBV21-1 is noted as a pseudogene. The CDR3 runs to 17 residues. For the CDR3, the DNA is TGTGCCAGCAGCCACTTAATGGGCCTAAGGGGCGAAGAGACCCAGTACTTC. Amino acids: CASSHLMGLRGEETQYF.

The chain recombines TRBV27 with TRBJ2-7, with a possible D match to TRBD1 (5 bases). Per the germline V gene, CDR1 is MNHEY and CDR2 is SMNVEV (reference sequence). The V end lost 2 bases, the J end lost 7 bases, and 15 bases lay between the germline ends. The CDR3 covers 14 residues. CDR3: CASSLVQGAREQYF. The CDR3 nucleotides read TGTGCCAGCAGTTTAGTACAAGGGGCGAGGGAGCAGTACTTC.

This chain links TRBV21-1 with TRBJ2-7; TRBD2, as called in the table, went unchecked against the DNA. TRBV21-1 is deemed a pseudogene. This CDR3 comprises 14 residues. The CDR3 reads CASRESGGAYEQYF. CDR3 DNA: TGTGCCAGCAGAGAAAGCGGGGGGGCCTACGAGCAGTACTTC.

The CDR3 coding sequence is TGTGCCAGCAGCTTAGGGGGGCGTAGCAATCAGCCCCAGCATTTT. Protein sequence: CASSLGGRSNQPQHF. This chain links TRBV7-2 with TRBJ1-5; TRBD1 is a possible D gene (6 bases). Trimming cost V 1 base and J 0 bases, with 7 bases left between them. The germline V gene has CDR1 SGHTA and CDR2 FQGNSA. The CDR3 spans 15 residues. Based on the CDR3 plus reference TRBV7-2 and TRBJ1-5, the full variable domain is GAGVSQSPSNKVTEKGKDVELRCDPISGHTALYWYRQSLGQGLEFLIYFQGNSAPDKSGLPSDRFSAERTGGSVSTLTIQRTQQEDSAVYLCASSLGGRSNQPQHFGDGTRLSIL.

The rearrangement uses TRBV3-1 (or the pseudogene TRBV3-2) and TRBJ2-3, with a weak D call TRBD2 (5 bases). Trimming cost V 5 bases and J 1 base, with 25 bases left between them. Germline loops: CDR1 LGHDT, CDR2 YNNKEL (reference sequence). This CDR3 contains 19 residues. The CDR3 bases are TGTGCCAGCAGCTCCAATCCCTTTGCGGGCGACCCCCGCACAGATACGCAGTATTTT. Translation gives CASSSNPFAGDPRTDTQYF.

This sequence joins TRBV9 and TRBJ1-2; D gene ambiguous. Germline V gene lookup returns CDR1 SGDLS and CDR2 YYNGEE. The CDR3 length is 13 residues. V lost 0 bases and J lost 2, with 5 bases in between. CDR3 coding DNA: TGTGCCAGCAGCGTAGCGGGGAACTATGGCTACACCTTC. Translating gives CASSVAGNYGYTF. Full variable domain (missing parts from reference TRBV9 and TRBJ1-2): DSGVTQTPKHLITATGQRVTLRCSPRSGDLSVYWYQQSLDQGLQFLIQYYNGEERAKGNILERFSAQQFPDLHSELNLSSLELGDSALYFCASSVAGNYGYTFGSGTRLTVV.

This chain connects TRBV10-1 to TRBJ1-2, with D uncertain. Trimming cost V 0 bases and J 0 bases, with 14 bases left between them. The germline V gene has CDR1 WNHNN and CDR2 SYGVQD (reference sequence). The CDR3 length is 17 residues. DNA for the CDR3: TGCGCCAGCAGTGAGTCGATTTCAGCGAACGCTAACTATGGCTACACCTTC. Its translation is CASSESISANANYGYTF.

The genes are TRBV5-4 and TRBJ1-1; 9 bases are a match to TRBD1. The CDR3 has 14 residues. Per germline, CDR1 SGHNT and CDR2 YYREEE (reference sequence). Trimming cost V 3 bases and J 4 bases; bases outside gene matches: 4. The CDR3 here is CASSSYRGPTEAFF. CDR3 nucleotide sequence: TGTGCCAGCAGCTCTTACAGGGGGCCCACTGAAGCTTTCTTT.

The gene calls are TRBV19 and TRBJ1-6, with TRBD1 matching 7 bases. This CDR3 region has 14 residues. Germline CDR1 LNHDA, CDR2 SQIVND (reference sequence). V lost 6 bases to trimming and J lost 11 bases; unmatched junction nucleotides: 10. The CDR3 loop reads CASSPTGNRAPLHF. The CDR3 region has the DNA TGTGCCAGTAGCCCGACAGGGAATCGTGCACCCCTCCACTTT.